A selection of T cell receptor beta chains follows, all from one sample in a study of T cell repertoires in cytomegalovirus infection. TCRdb itself ran the reads through MiXCR, one entry per CDR3 protein. Of roughly 190,000 distinct CDR3 sequences in the sample, approximately 9.7% were seen once. Source material: PBMCs. All receptors derive from a human donor in good health (CMV status not recorded). Some clones in this sample may be carry-over from other donors' samples. Both conserved end residues are part of each CDR3. Fields, in order: J gene, V gene, CDR3 protein.

TRBJ1-5 TRBV23-1 CASSQSLQDYGQFPQHF
TRBJ2-5 TRBV20-1 CSVPSPTQYF
TRBJ1-1 TRBV6-2/TRBV6-3 CASSYDRGQTEAFF
TRBJ2-4 TRBV7-9 CASSFGGQGIQYF
TRBJ2-7 TRBV12-3/TRBV12-4 CASSPTGVSYEQYF
TRBJ1-1 TRBV5-5 CASSHPGRTNTEAFF
TRBJ1-1 TRBV6-1 CASRIGGSNTEAFF
TRBJ1-4 TRBV7-9 CASSLQDEKLFF
TRBJ2-5 TRBV7-2 CASSRGSQETQYF
TRBJ2-3 TRBV5-1 CASSLAAGAGTDTQYF
TRBJ1-1 TRBV27 CASKSDRPNTEAFF
TRBJ1-1 TRBV29-1 CSVPGRGRGGGTEAFF
TRBJ1-1 TRBV11-2 CASSLRGKETEAFF
TRBJ2-7 TRBV11-2 CASSSLAAYPYEQYF
TRBJ2-7 TRBV7-2 CASSLGVSGSYEQYF
TRBJ2-6 TRBV2 CASSGVFSGANVLTF
TRBJ2-7 TRBV7-2 CASRTSGSEQYF
TRBJ2-1 TRBV7-8 CASSPNGAGGSSYEQFF
TRBJ1-6 TRBV3-1 CASSQDLAGGSPLHF
TRBJ2-2 TRBV4-3 CASSHRTSGGTGELFF
TRBJ1-2 TRBV15 CATSRPRSLGYTF
TRBJ2-3 TRBV7-9 CASSPGQGNTDAQYF
TRBJ2-2 TRBV7-3 CASSTTSGRNTGELFF
TRBJ2-2 TRBV4-3 CASSQGQANTGELFF
TRBJ2-7 TRBV7-2 CASGTRTSGYEQYF
TRBJ1-1 TRBV7-2 CASSLGVLGEAFF
TRBJ1-1 TRBV10-3 CAIGTDPRTEAFF
TRBJ1-1 TRBV11-2 CASSLRASGFGDEAFF
TRBJ1-1 TRBV28 CARSFGRRNTEAFF
TRBJ2-4 TRBV6-2/TRBV6-3 CASSTTGRISKNIQYF
TRBJ1-3 TRBV29-1 CSEITGAAGNTIYF
TRBJ2-3 TRBV29-1 CSAEGATDTQYF
TRBJ2-7 TRBV19 CASSIGGSRREQYF
TRBJ1-1 TRBV4-3 CASSLVGASEAFF
TRBJ1-2 TRBV19 CASVRDRANYGYTF
TRBJ1-1 TRBV7-2 CASSTGPTNTEAFF
TRBJ1-1 TRBV12-3/TRBV12-4 CASSPQAVNTEAFF
TRBJ1-2 TRBV6-1 CASSDGHYGYTF
TRBJ2-2 TRBV6-4 CASSTISGRARTGELFF
TRBJ2-7 TRBV28 CASSLVGTGVYEQYF
TRBJ2-7 TRBV2 CASSLSVYPYEQYF
TRBJ2-6 TRBV5-6 CASSFFGSSGANVLTF
TRBJ2-5 TRBV6-2/TRBV6-3 CASSHLVGRETQYF
TRBJ1-2 TRBV6-1 CASSERAAGYTF
TRBJ2-7 TRBV7-4 CASSLGTPYEQYF
TRBJ1-5 TRBV7-6 CASSLGQGNNQPQHF
TRBJ2-2 TRBV29-1 CSAEGGTNTGELFF
TRBJ1-2 TRBV10-3 CAISESDTYGYTF
TRBJ2-2 TRBV7-7 CASRTPTGELFF
TRBJ2-3 TRBV7-2 CASSLPLISGGPSTDTQYF
TRBJ1-6 TRBV11-2 CASSPRQGDSPLHF
TRBJ1-2 TRBV6-6 CASWGPMGSNYGYTF
TRBJ2-7 TRBV14 CASSQALTSGRHFSYEQYF
TRBJ2-1 TRBV6-2/TRBV6-3 CASSSTGQGEDEQFF
TRBJ1-5 TRBV23-1 CASSPPRAVSKQPQHF
TRBJ2-7 TRBV15 CATSTLTGDVRNQYF